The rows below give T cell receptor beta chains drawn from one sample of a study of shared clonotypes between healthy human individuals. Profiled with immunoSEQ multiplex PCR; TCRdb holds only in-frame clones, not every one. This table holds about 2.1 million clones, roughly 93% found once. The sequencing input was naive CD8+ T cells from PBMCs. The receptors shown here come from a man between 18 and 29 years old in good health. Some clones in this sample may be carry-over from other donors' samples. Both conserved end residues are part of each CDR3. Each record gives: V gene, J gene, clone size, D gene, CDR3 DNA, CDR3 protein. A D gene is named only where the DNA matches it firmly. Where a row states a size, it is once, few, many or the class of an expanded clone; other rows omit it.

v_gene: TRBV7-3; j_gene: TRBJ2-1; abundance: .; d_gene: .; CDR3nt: TGTGCCAGCAGCGACTGGCAAGGTGAGCAGTTCTTC; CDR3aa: CASSDWQGEQFF
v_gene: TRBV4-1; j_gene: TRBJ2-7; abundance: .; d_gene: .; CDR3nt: TGCGCCAGCAGCCAAGATCACTTGCGGGGCTACGAGCAGTACTTC; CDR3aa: CASSQDHLRGYEQYF
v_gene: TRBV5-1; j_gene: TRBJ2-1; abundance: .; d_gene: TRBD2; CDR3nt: TGCGCCAGCAGCCATACGATGAGCGGGGGGAACTACAATGAGCAGTTCTTC; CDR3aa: CASSHTMSGGNYNEQFF
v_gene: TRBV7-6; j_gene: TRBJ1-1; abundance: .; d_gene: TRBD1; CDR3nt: TGTGCCAGCAGCTCAGGGGGGGGACAGGCCAACACTGAAGCTTTCTTT; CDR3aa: CASSSGGGQANTEAFF
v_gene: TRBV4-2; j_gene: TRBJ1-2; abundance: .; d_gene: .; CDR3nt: TGTGCCAGCAGCCAAGACCCAGGTGCTCTTATACCCGGCTACACCTTC; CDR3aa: CASSQDPGALIPGYTF
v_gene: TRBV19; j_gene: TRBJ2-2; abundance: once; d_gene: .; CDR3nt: TGTGCCACCTTAATAGCGTTCGGCGGGGAGCTGTTTTTT; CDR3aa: CATLIAFGGELFF
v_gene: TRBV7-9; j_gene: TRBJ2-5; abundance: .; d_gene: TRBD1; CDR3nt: TGTGCCAGCAGCTCCTTAGAGAGACAGGGGAGTCTTATCCAAGAGACCCAGTACTTC; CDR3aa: CASSSLERQGSLIQETQYF
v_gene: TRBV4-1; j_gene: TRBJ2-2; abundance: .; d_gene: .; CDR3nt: TGCGCCAGCAGCCTCTGGACAGCTGGCACCGGGGAGCTGTTTTTT; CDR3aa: CASSLWTAGTGELFF
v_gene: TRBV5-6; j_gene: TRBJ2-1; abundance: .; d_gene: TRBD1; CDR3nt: TGTGCCAGCAGCAATGGACAGGGCATAAATGAGCAGTTCTTC; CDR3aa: CASSNGQGINEQFF
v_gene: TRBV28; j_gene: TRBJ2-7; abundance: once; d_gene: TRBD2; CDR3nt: TGTGCCAGCAGTCAGGGTAGCGGGAGGGCTTACGAGCAGTACTTC; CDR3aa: CASSQGSGRAYEQYF
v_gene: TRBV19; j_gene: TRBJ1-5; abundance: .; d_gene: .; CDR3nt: TGTGCCAGTAGTGGTAATCAGCCCCAGCATTTT; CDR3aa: CASSGNQPQHF
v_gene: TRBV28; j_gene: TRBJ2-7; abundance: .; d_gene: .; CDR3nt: TGTGCCAGCAGTGCCCGAGGGTGGGGATATGAGCAGTACTTC; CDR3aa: CASSARGWGYEQYF
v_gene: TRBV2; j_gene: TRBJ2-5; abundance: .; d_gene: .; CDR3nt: TGTGCCAGCAGTGATGGGACACTATTCCAAGAGACCCAGTACTTC; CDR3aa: CASSDGTLFQETQYF
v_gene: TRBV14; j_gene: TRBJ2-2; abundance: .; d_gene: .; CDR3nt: TGTGCCAGCAGCCAAGTTCTGGGTAGACCCGGGGAGCTGTTTTTT; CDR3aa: CASSQVLGRPGELFF
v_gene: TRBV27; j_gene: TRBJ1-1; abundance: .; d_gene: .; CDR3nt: TGTGCCAGCAGCCATCCGAACACTGAAGCTTTCTTT; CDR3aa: CASSHPNTEAFF
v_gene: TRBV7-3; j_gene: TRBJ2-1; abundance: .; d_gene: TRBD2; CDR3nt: TGTGCCAGCAGCCTGACTAGCGGGGTGAGCTCCTACAATGAGCAGTTCTTC; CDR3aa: CASSLTSGVSSYNEQFF
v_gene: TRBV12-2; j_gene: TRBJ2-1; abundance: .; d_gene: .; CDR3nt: TGTGCAAGTCGCAAGACACCCTGGGGGGGCCTGACCTACAATGAGCAGTTCTTC; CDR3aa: CASRKTPWGGLTYNEQFF
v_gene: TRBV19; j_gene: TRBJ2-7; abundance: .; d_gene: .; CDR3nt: TGTGCCAGTAGTTCGGACAGCTTCTCTAGCGAGCAGTACTTC; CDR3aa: CASSSDSFSSEQYF
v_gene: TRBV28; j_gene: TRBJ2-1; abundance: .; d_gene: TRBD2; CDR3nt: TGTGCCAGCAGTGGGCGGGAGTGGGCCTACAATGAGCAGTTCTTC; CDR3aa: CASSGREWAYNEQFF
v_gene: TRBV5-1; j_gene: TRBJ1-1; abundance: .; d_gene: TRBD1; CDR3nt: TGCGCCAGCAGCTTGGGGTCAGGGGGCCACCCCTCCAGAACTGAAGCTTTCTTT; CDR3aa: CASSLGSGGHPSRTEAFF
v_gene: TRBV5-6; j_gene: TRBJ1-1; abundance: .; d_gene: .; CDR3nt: TGTGCCAGCAGCTTGGTAGGCACTGAAGCTTTCTTT; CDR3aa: CASSLVGTEAFF
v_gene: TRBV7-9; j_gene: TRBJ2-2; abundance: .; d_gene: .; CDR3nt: TGTGCCAGCAGCTGGTCTGGGGGGGAGCTGTTTTTT; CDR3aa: CASSWSGGELFF
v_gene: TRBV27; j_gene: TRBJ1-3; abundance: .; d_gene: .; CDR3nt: TGTGCCAGCAGTTACCAGAGCTCTGGAAACACCATATATTTT; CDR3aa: CASSYQSSGNTIYF
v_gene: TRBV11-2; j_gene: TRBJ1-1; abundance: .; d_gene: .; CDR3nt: TGTGCCAGCAGCCGGGACGGACGACTACGGGTGAACACTGAAGCTTTCTTT; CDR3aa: CASSRDGRLRVNTEAFF
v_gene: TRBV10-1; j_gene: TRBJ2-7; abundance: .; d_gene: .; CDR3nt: TGCGCCAGCAGTGATCGGTATTCCTACGAGCAGTACTTC; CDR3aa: CASSDRYSYEQYF
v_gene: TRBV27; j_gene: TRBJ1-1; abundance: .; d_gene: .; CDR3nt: TGTGCCAGCAGTTCGTCGGGGAACACTGAAGCTTTCTTT; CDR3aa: CASSSSGNTEAFF
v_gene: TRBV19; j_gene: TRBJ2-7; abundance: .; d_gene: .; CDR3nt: TGTGCCAGTAGTTCCCTCGCAGGGCCTTACGAGCAGTACTTC; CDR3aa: CASSSLAGPYEQYF
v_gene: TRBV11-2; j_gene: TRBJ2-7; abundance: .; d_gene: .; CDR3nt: TGTGCCAGCAGCTTAGGGAAGAGCAGGGACGAGCAGTACTTC; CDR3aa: CASSLGKSRDEQYF
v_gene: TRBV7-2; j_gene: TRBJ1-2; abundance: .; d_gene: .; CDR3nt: TGTGCCAGCAGCTTTTCAGACTACCTCTATGGCTACACCTTC; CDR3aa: CASSFSDYLYGYTF
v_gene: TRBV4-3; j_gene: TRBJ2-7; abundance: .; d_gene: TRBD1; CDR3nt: TGCGCCAGCAGCCAAGAGCGCTGGACAGGGCCTTACGAGCAGTACTTC; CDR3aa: CASSQERWTGPYEQYF
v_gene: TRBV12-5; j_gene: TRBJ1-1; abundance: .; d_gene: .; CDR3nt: TGTGCTAGTATGTTGGGGGCTTTTGCCGTCTTT; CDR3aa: CASMLGAFAVF
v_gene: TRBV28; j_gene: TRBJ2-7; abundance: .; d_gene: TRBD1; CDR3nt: TGTGCCAGCAGTGGGGGACAGGGGGCAACCTACGAGCAGTACTTC; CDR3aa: CASSGGQGATYEQYF
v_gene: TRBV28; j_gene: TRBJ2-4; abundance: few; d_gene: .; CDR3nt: TGTGCCAGCAGCCCTGGGTGGGGGGTCAAAAACATTCAGTACTTC; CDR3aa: CASSPGWGVKNIQYF
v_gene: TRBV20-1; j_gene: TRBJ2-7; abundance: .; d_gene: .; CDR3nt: TGCAGTGCAGGTTTCTACGAGCAGTACTTC; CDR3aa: CSAGFYEQYF
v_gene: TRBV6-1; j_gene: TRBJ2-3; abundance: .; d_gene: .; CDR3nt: TGTGCCAGCAGTGAAGGGGACGGTACTCCGTCGGATACGCAGTATTTT; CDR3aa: CASSEGDGTPSDTQYF
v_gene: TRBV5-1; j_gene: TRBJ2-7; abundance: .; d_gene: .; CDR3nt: TGCGCCAGCAGCTTGGGTCCGAGGAGCGAGCAGTACTTC; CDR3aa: CASSLGPRSEQYF
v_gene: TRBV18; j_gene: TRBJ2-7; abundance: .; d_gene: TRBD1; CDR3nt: TGTGCCAGCTCTTCACGGGAAGCCCCAGGGGGCACCCGAAGCGAGCAGTACTTC; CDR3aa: CASSSREAPGGTRSEQYF